This TCR beta chain was observed in a study of blood T cell repertoires in COVID-19. Study details: The cDNA or gDNA used as material had been derived from T cells, B-cell-depleted T cells, or PBMCs.

Enrolled through a virtual design, the participants were between 18 and 89 years of age and came from under 30 US areas. A case of COVID-19 had been met by exposed participants within 2 weeks before study entry. Per the study methods: The authors estimated nucleated cell counts from reference gene primer amplification. Some clones are missing from TCRdb's copy, which holds only in-frame ones; the method was immunoSEQ multiplex PCR. V, J and clone size are those of that table, while D and trimming were read from the DNA. The data hold over 200,000 clones, with about 87% observed a single time. The germline gives CDR1 SGHRS, CDR2 YFSETQ. The CDR3 totals 15 residues. Trimming removed 4 bases at V and 6 bases at J, with 16 bases between.

The sequence was collected from a young woman who had been exposed to COVID-19. The chain employs TRBV5-1 and TRBJ1-4; D perhaps matches TRBD1 (5 bases). Sequencing was performed on PBMCs or T cells enriched from blood (not recorded which). The chain's CDR3 is CASSRGAGEDEKLFF. DNA of the CDR3: TGCGCCAGCAGCCGAGGGGCCGGGGAGGATGAAAAACTGTTTTTT. Supplemented by reference TRBV5-1 and TRBJ1-4, the full variable domain reads KAGVTQTPRYLIKTRGQQVTLSCSPISGHRSVSWYQQTPGQGLQFLFEYFSETQRNKGNFPGRFSGRQFSNSRSEMNVSTLELGDSALYLCASSRGAGEDEKLFFGSGTQLSVL.